This T cell receptor (beta chain) is from a study of T cells in Graves' hyperthyroidism and ophthalmopathy. V was cut by 5 bases and J by 4 bases, with 17 bases left in between. This CDR3 contains 14 residues. CDR1 is DFQATT and CDR2 is SNEGSKA in the germline V gene (reference sequence). Amplification yielded TCR beta CDR3 regions, with RNA transcripts as the source. With the HTBI primer set, the TCR CDR3 went through a first round of RT-PCR. TCRdb re-called the multiplex PCR reads through MiXCR, storing one row per CDR3 protein. The data show more than 350,000 distinct CDR3 sequences, with roughly 15% seen just once and roughly 20% held by the top ten. With duration under 3 months, ophthalmopathy was active: Clinical Activity Score at least 3, NOSPECS at least 4. Uncontrolled infection, other autoimmune disease, pregnancy or lactation led to exclusion. Diagnostic assessment was based on clinical symptoms, serum thyroxine and TRAb, thyroid ultrasound and orbital computed tomography. An approximately 9.8 ml volume of fresh peripheral blood provided the PBMCs.

This clonotype was observed many times. Sequencing was carried out using blood. The TCR originated in a woman aged 55-69 years with Graves' ophthalmopathy. V gene TRBV20-1 combines with J gene TRBJ2-5; the D call may be TRBD1 or TRBD2 (6 bases each). The CDR3 DNA reads TGCAGTGCTCTTCGGGGGCGCCCCCCAGAGACCCAGTACTTC. Translating gives CSALRGRPPETQYF.